This T cell receptor (beta chain) was retrieved from a study of cytomegalovirus exposure and HLA in healthy donors (dated by TCRdb to 2016 to 2017). Study-level background: According to a later analysis, one platform produced both the approximately 110 validation repertoires and the 666 repertoires of the first cohort. The study aimed to test whether cataloging public T cell receptors could reveal signatures of past pathogen exposure. In addition to the first cohort of 500 to 850 subjects, a separate validation cohort of over 90 different subjects was used. To predict cytomegalovirus infection status, the study combined high-throughput TCR immunosequencing, statistical association of individual TCRs with disease status, and machine learning. What the work shows at the level of the full study, not this receptor alone: In vitro tests confirmed that a few of the cytomegalovirus-associated TCR beta chains recognize cytomegalovirus antigens. Across donors, most TCR sequences were observed very rarely, whereas some public TCRs were present in many individuals. All 120 or so repertoires were used to score co-occurrence in the validation cohort in a later analysis, because that analysis had no HLA typing for the cohort. Subsequent analysis determined that TCRs grouped into clusters in the first cohort also showed a tendency toward co-occurrence across the 90 to 150 validation repertoires, and approximately 94% of cluster scores exceeded 0. The authors suggested that the approach could potentially be extended to other disease states and immunological phenotypes. A total of 164 TCR beta chains were listed by the study as associated with cytomegalovirus. The classifier was reported to diagnose cytomegalovirus status with high specificity and sensitivity in both the original cohort and the validation cohort.

Details on this clone: Its cognate antigen has yet to be identified. Per-base qualities were not stored, and no clone one base away is much larger.

V is trimmed back by 1 base and J by 7 bases, and the junction contains 9 bases that no gene match accounts for. CDR1 and CDR2, looked up from the germline V gene, are MGHRA and YSYEKL. The CDR3 covers 17 residues, taking in both the cysteine and the phenylalanine. The kept DNA is CDR3 alone, 51 bases in frame from the first base. The library was prepared using the immunoSEQ multiplex PCR assay. Regarding the original processing steps: A statistical classification framework was developed to diagnose cytomegalovirus status using the catalog of TCR beta chain sequences. The table comes from immuneACCESS by way of TCRdb, which keeps in-frame sequences with V and J called. Part of the clones is missing from these tables; in studies checked, under half for an unresolved V gene and the rest for unknown reasons. That table gives V, J and clone size, and the DNA gave D and trimming. The sample table lists fewer than 95,000 clones, around 95% of them with a count of one. The top ten clonotypes cover around 0.65% of the sample.

The donors were included in the validation cohort of approximately 130 subjects, a group kept apart from the approximately 670-subject first cohort. The source of this sequence is a woman younger than 30 in good health and CMV-seronegative. The V gene is TRBV4-1 and the J gene is TRBJ2-1, and TRBD2 matches 11 of the central bases. Sequencing input: PBMCs. CDR3 reads: CASSQGSWLAGGNEQFF. The bases read TGCGCCAGCAGCCAAGGTTCGTGGCTAGCGGGGGGTAATGAGCAGTTCTTC.